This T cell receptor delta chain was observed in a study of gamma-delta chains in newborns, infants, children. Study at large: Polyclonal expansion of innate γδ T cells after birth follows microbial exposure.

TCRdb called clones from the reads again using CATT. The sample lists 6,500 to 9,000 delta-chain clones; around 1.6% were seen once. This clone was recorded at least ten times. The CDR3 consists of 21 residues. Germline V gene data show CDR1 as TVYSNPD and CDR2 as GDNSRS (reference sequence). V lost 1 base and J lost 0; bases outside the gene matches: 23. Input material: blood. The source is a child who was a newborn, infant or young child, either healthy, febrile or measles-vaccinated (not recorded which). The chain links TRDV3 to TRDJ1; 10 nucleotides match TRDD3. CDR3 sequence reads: CAFIWPCSYGSTGGYTDKLIF. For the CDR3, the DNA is TGTGCCTTTATATGGCCTTGTTCCTACGGCAGTACTGGGGGATACACCGATAAACTCATCTTT.